The 12 T cell receptor beta chains presented below share a single source sample, sequenced in a study of shared clonotypes between healthy human individuals. The assay was immunoSEQ multiplex PCR, and TCRdb's table has in-frame clones only and misses some. The profile shows some 1.5 million clones, nearly 99% of them singletons. The sequencing sample was made of naive CD4+ T cells sorted from blood. Subset in this sample: CD45RA+ positively selected. The receptors stem from a man in his thirties or forties in good health.

This chain links TRBV14 with TRBJ1-3; D may be TRBD1 (5 bases). Germline CDR1 reads SGHDN; CDR2 reads FVKESK. The length of the CDR3 is 15 residues. V was pared by 5 bases and J by 3 bases, with 14 bases between. This CDR3 is CASSGQGSNGNTIYF. In DNA form, the CDR3 reads TGTGCCAGCAGCGGGCAGGGTTCTAATGGAAACACCATATATTTT.

V gene TRBV5-1 combines with J gene TRBJ1-1; D gene ambiguous. CDR1 is SGHRS, CDR2 YFSETQ, per germline. This CDR3 region has 15 residues. The V end lost 1 base, the J end lost 3 bases, and 13 bases lay between the germline ends. The DNA of the CDR3 is TGCGCCAGCAGCTTGCGAGTCTCCGAGGACACTGAAGCTTTCTTT. Its protein product is CASSLRVSEDTEAFF. Full variable domain (missing parts from reference TRBV5-1 and TRBJ1-1): KAGVTQTPRYLIKTRGQQVTLSCSPISGHRSVSWYQQTPGQGLQFLFEYFSETQRNKGNFPGRFSGRQFSNSRSEMNVSTLELGDSALYLCASSLRVSEDTEAFFGQGTRLTVV.

The CDR3 nucleotides are TGCAGCGCCCGTGGGGGGCCGGGCACCTACAATGAGCAGTTCTTC. Its protein is CSARGGPGTYNEQFF. The chain couples TRBV29-1 to TRBJ2-1; the D call may be TRBD1 or TRBD2 (6 bases each). The CDR3 length is 15 residues. Trimming removed 7 bases from V and 2 bases from J, with 18 bases in between. In germline, CDR1 is SQVTM, CDR2 ANQGSEA.

This chain links TRBV28 with TRBJ1-2; weak D call: TRBD1 (6 bases). This CDR3 contains 15 residues. The germline V gene has CDR1 MDHEN and CDR2 SYDVKM. The germline V and J ends were trimmed by 3 bases and 4 bases, with 15 bases remaining between them. The CDR3 nucleotides are TGTGCCAGCAGTTTTGTTATGGGGGCAGGCTATGGCTACACCTTC. It yields the protein CASSFVMGAGYGYTF.

V gene TRBV27 combines with J gene TRBJ1-5, with a tentative D call TRBD1 (6 bases). Germline V gives CDR1 MNHEY, CDR2 SMNVEV (reference sequence). The CDR3 consists of 14 residues. The V gene lost 3 bases and the J gene lost 2 bases, with 8 bases spanning the gap. The CDR3 loop reads CASSFRTGNQPQHF. As DNA, the CDR3 is TGTGCCAGCAGTTTTCGGACAGGCAATCAGCCCCAGCATTTT.

The chain carries TRBV19 and TRBJ2-7; D call uncertain. Trimming took off 4 bases at V and 4 bases at J, with 14 bases between the two ends. Germline V CDR1 and CDR2: LNHDA, SQIVND (reference sequence). CDR3 length: 14 residues. The chain's CDR3 is CASSTPGLMYEQYF. The CDR3 DNA reads as TGTGCCAGTAGTACCCCGGGTTTGATGTACGAGCAGTACTTC.

This clone came up a few times. V usage is TRBV28 and J usage is TRBJ1-2; unclear D gene. This CDR3 spans 12 amino acids. Germline V gene data show CDR1 as MDHEN and CDR2 as SYDVKM. V was trimmed by 8 bases and J by 7 bases, leaving 14 bases between them. CDR3 nucleotides: TGTGCCAGCGCTCAAAGCTTTACTGGCTACACCTTC. It yields the protein CASAQSFTGYTF.

This rearrangement joins TRBV7-2 to TRBJ2-1; tentatively, D is TRBD2 (6 bases). The CDR3 runs to 13 residues. V dropped 5 bases and J dropped 5 bases, with 10 bases sitting between them. Germline-derived CDR1 and CDR2 are SGHTA and FQGNSA. The CDR3: CASSRDWNNEQFF. CDR3 DNA sequence: TGTGCCAGCAGCCGGGACTGGAACAATGAGCAGTTCTTC.

V gene TRBV5-8 combines with J gene TRBJ2-7; TRBD2 aligns across 13 bases. CDR3 length equals 15 residues. The ends lost 4 bases at V and 5 bases at J; junction bases unmatched: 6. Germline V lookup: CDR1 SGHTS, CDR2 YDEGEE. For the CDR3, the DNA is TGTGCCAGCAGCGACACTAGCGGGAGGGCCCACGAGCAGTACTTC. Residues: CASSDTSGRAHEQYF. The whole variable domain, remainder taken from reference TRBV5-8 and TRBJ2-7, is EAGVTQSPTHLIKTRGQQATLRCSPISGHTSVYWYQQALGLGLQFLLWYDEGEERNRGNFPPRFSGRQFPNYSSELNVNALELEDSALYLCASSDTSGRAHEQYFGPGTRLTVT.

This clone was counted a single time. The chain couples TRBV4-3 to TRBJ2-1; a weak D match, TRBD2 (6 bases). From germline, CDR1 is LGHNA and CDR2 YSLEER. With 3 bases removed from V and 14 bases from J, the gap between germline ends came to 23 bases. This CDR3 is built from 15 residues. CDR3 DNA sequence: TGCGCCAGCAGCCAGGGACTCGAACTTACCACTCGAGAGTTCTTC. Translating it yields CASSQGLELTTREFF.

DNA of the CDR3: TGTGCCAGCAGCCCTTACCGCGGGACGGACAATGAGCAGTTCTTC. Protein: CASSPYRGTDNEQFF. The chain couples TRBV7-6 to TRBJ2-1; possibly TRBD2 for D (6 bases). The V gene lost 5 bases and the J gene lost 5 bases, with 16 bases spanning the gap. Germline V lookup: CDR1 SGHVS, CDR2 FNYEAQ. The length of the CDR3 is 15 residues.

This clone was counted only a few times. V is TRBV2 and J is TRBJ1-1; 7 bases map to TRBD1. The V gene end was trimmed by 4 bases and the J gene end by 0 bases; junction bases not matched to a gene: 5. CDR3 length equals 15 residues. Germline assignment: CDR1 SNHLY and CDR2 FYNNEI. The CDR3 here is CASSGRTGMNTEAFF. The CDR3 nucleotides are TGTGCCAGCAGTGGCCGGACAGGCATGAACACTGAAGCTTTCTTT. Full variable domain (remainder filled in from reference TRBV2 and TRBJ1-1): EPEVTQTPSHQVTQMGQEVILRCVPISNHLYFYWYRQILGQKVEFLVSFYNNEISEKSEIFDDQFSVERPDGSNFTLKIRSTKLEDSAMYFCASSGRTGMNTEAFFGQGTRLTVV.